This T cell receptor (beta chain) was profiled in a study of cytomegalovirus exposure and HLA in healthy donors. Study findings and constraints: In an earlier analysis, most TCR beta V segments were productive about 87% or about 30% of the time. Later analysis suggested links between common viral pathogens and several top significant clusters. The study designated fewer than 200 TCR beta chains cytomegalovirus-associated.

Donors showed nominal health when sampled, although they likely had unrecorded immune exposures. A remark on this clone: Its cognate antigen is unknown.

The PCR ran on 60 Vbeta and 13 Jbeta primers. Only in-frame clones appear in the TCRdb table, and some are missing; sequencing was by immunoSEQ multiplex PCR. The table includes some 150,000 clones, 76% detected once. V lost 4 bases, J lost 8 bases, and 14 bases lay in between. Germline CDR1 and CDR2: LGHNT and FRNRAP. The CDR3 runs 13 residues. The sequencing sample was made of PBMCs. The TCR sequence derives from a man between 60 and 70 years old in good health and CMV-seronegative. This chain uses TRBV12-5 with TRBJ1-2; tentatively, D is TRBD1 (6 bases). The CDR3 loop is CASGWQGRGGYTF. DNA of the CDR3: TGTGCTAGTGGTTGGCAAGGGAGGGGGGGCTACACCTTC.